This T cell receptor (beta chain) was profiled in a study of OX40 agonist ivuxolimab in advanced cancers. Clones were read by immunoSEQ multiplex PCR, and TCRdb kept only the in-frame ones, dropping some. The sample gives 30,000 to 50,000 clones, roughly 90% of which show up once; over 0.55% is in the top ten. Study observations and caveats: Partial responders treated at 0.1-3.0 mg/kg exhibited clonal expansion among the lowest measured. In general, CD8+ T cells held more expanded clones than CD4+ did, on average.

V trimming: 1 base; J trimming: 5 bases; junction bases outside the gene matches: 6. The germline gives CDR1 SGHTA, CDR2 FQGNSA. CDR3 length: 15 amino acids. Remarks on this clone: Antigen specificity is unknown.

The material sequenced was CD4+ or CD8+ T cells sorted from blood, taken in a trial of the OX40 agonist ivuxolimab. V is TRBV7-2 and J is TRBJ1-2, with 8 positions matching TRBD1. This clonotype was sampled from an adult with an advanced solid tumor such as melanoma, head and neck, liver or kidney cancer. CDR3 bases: TGTGCCAGCAGCTTAGGGGCAGGGGGCCAGTATGGCTACACCTTC. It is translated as CASSLGAGGQYGYTF.